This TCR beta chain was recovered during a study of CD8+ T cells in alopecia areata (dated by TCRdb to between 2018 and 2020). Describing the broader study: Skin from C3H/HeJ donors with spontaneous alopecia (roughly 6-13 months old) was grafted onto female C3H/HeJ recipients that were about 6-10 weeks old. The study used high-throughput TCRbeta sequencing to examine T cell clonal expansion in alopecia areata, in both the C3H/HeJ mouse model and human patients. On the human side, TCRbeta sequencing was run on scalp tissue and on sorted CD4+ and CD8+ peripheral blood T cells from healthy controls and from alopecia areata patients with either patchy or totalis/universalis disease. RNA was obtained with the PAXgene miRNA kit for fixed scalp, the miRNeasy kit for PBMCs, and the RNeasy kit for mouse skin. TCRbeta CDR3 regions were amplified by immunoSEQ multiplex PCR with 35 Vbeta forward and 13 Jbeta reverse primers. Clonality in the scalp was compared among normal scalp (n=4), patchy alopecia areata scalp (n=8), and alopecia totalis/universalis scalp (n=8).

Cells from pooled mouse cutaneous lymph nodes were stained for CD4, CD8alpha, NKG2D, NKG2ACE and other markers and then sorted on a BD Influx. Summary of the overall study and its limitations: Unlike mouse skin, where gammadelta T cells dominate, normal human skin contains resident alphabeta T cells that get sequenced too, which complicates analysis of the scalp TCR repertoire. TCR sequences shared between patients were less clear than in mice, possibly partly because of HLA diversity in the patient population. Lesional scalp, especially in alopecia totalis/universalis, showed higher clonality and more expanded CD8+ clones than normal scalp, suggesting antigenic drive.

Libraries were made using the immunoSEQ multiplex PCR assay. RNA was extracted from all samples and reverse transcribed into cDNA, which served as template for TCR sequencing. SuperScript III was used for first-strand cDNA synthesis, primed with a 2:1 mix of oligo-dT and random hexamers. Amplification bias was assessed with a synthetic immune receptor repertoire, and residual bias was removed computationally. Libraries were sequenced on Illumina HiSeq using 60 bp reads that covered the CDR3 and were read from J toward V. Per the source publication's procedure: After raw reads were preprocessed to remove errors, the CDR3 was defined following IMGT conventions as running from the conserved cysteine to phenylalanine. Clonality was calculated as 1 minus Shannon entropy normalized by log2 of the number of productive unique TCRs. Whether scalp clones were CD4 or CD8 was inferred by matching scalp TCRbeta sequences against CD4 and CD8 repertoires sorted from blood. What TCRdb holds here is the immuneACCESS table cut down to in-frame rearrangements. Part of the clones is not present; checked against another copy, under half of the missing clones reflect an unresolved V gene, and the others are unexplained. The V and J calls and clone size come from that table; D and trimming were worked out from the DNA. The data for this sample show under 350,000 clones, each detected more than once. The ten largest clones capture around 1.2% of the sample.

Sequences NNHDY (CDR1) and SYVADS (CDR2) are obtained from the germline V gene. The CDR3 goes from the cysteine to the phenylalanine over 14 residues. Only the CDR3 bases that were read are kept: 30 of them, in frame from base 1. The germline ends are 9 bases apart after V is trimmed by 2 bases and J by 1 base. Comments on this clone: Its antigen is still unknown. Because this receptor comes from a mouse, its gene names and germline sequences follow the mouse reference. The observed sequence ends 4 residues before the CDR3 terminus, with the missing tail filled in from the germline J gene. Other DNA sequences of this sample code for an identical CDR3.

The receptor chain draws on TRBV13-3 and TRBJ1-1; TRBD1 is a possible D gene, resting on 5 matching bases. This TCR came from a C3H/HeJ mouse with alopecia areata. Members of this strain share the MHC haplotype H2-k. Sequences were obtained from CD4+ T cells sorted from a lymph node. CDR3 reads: CASSDQGSNTEVFF. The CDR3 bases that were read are TGTGCCAGCAGTGACCAGGGTTCGAACACA.